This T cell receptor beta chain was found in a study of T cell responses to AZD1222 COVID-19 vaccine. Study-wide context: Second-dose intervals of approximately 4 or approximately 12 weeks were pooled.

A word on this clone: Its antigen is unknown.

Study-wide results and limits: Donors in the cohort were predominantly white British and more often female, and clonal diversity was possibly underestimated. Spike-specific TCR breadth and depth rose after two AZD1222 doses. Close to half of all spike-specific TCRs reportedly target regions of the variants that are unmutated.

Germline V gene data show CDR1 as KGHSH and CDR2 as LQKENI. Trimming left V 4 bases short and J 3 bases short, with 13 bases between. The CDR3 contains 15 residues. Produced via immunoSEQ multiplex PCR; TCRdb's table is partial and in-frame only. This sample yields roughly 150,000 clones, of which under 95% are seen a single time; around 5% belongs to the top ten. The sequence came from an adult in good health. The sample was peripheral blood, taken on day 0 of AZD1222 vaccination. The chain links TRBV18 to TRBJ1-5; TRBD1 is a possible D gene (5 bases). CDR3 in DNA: TGTGCCAGCTCACGGGGGTCAGCCTACAATCAGCCCCAGCATTTT. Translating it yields CASSRGSAYNQPQHF. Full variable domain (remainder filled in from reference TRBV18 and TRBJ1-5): NAGVMQNPRHLVRRRGQEARLRCSPMKGHSHVYWYRQLPEEGLKFMVYLQKENIIDESGMPKERFSAEFPKEGPSILRIQQVVRGDSAAYFCASSRGSAYNQPQHFGDGTRLSIL.